Each of the 32 T cell receptor beta chains below was sequenced from the same sample in a study of cytomegalovirus exposure and HLA in healthy donors. Primers included in the PCR were 60 Vbeta and 13 Jbeta primers. Generated by immunoSEQ multiplex PCR, the TCRdb table keeps only in-frame clones and is missing some. Among approximately 100,000 clones, approximately 80% were seen once, and the ten largest hold less than 3.5%. The sample comprised PBMCs. The receptor set was obtained from a female donor in good health and CMV-seronegative.

The gene calls are TRBV2 and TRBJ2-1, with D perhaps TRBD2 (5 bases). CDR3 size: 13 residues. Looked up from germline, CDR1 is SNHLY and CDR2 is FYNNEI. V was clipped by 6 bases and J by 8 bases, with 14 bases between them. CDR3 nucleotides: TGTGCCAGCAGCCCTACACCCGGGGATGAGCAGTTCTTC. Translated, it gives CASSPTPGDEQFF.

The gene calls are TRBV19 and TRBJ1-2; tentatively, D is TRBD1 (5 bases). V lost 3 bases to trimming and J lost 4 bases, with 21 bases between them. This CDR3 is built from 17 residues. Germline V lookup: CDR1 LNHDA, CDR2 SQIVND (reference sequence). The CDR3 protein is CASSIIGPGREVYGYTF. In DNA form, the CDR3 reads TGTGCCAGTAGTATTATTGGTCCCGGCAGGGAAGTCTATGGCTACACCTTC.

CDR3 sequence (DNA): TGCGCCAGCACCATATCTGGGGGCGAGGGTGAAAAACTGTTTTTT. Protein sequence: CASTISGGEGEKLFF. The genes are TRBV5-1 and TRBJ1-4, with D perhaps matching TRBD1 (6 bases). The length of the CDR3 is 15 residues. CDR1 is SGHRS and CDR2 is YFSETQ in the germline V gene. The V end was cut by 6 bases, the J end by 7 bases, with 19 bases between. Full variable domain (rest looked up from reference TRBV5-1 and TRBJ1-4): KAGVTQTPRYLIKTRGQQVTLSCSPISGHRSVSWYQQTPGQGLQFLFEYFSETQRNKGNFPGRFSGRQFSNSRSEMNVSTLELGDSALYLCASTISGGEGEKLFFGSGTQLSVL.

The chain employs TRBV6-1 and TRBJ2-7; weak D call: TRBD1 (5 bases). The CDR3 runs to 14 residues. Trimming cost V 2 bases and J 5 bases, with 13 bases left between them. Germline CDR1 reads MNHNS; CDR2 reads SASEGT. The CDR3: CASSETGRVHEQYF. CDR3 bases: TGTGCCAGCAGTGAAACGGGCAGGGTTCACGAGCAGTACTTC.

The chain uses TRBV13 and TRBJ1-1, with D tentatively TRBD1 (6 bases). V lost 2 bases and J 4 bases, leaving 14 bases between the germline ends. Germline V CDR1 and CDR2: PRHDT, FYEKMQ (reference sequence). The CDR3 is 15 amino acids. Written as DNA, the CDR3 is TGTGCCAGCAGCTTACGGGGGGGCCCGAGCACTGAAGCTTTCTTT. It translates to CASSLRGGPSTEAFF.

This clone was seen a single time. V is TRBV27 and J is TRBJ2-1; 7 positions agree with TRBD1. The CDR3 runs 16 residues. J was trimmed by 8 bases and V by 7 bases; bases with no gene match: 17. Germline CDR1 MNHEY, CDR2 SMNVEV (reference sequence). As DNA, the CDR3 is TGTGCCAGCACCGCCCTCGGACAGGTCCACGGAGATGAGCAGTTCTTC. It specifies CASTALGQVHGDEQFF.

The chain recombines TRBV5-1 with TRBJ2-5; TRBD1 is a possible D gene (6 bases). CDR1 and CDR2 (germline): SGHRS, YFSETQ. This CDR3 spans 15 amino acids. Trimming took off 5 bases at V and 2 bases at J, with 16 bases between the two ends. CDR3 nucleotide sequence: TGCGCCAGCAGATTAAACGGACAGCTTCAAGAGACCCAGTACTTC. This sequence encodes CASRLNGQLQETQYF.

To note about this clone: The sample contains more than one DNA sequence encoding this CDR3. The rearrangement joins TRBV4-1 to TRBJ2-1; D might be TRBD2 (6 bases). The V and J ends lost 1 base and 3 bases respectively, with 7 bases between them. Germline V gene data show CDR1 as MGHRA and CDR2 as YSYEKL. The CDR3 is 14 amino acids. This CDR3 reads CASSQVGGYNEQFF. CDR3 DNA: TGCGCCAGCAGCCAAGTGGGGGGCTACAATGAGCAGTTCTTC.

The V gene is TRBV10-3, the J gene TRBJ2-7; 12 positions agree with TRBD2. J lost 4 bases, V lost 3 bases, and 4 bases had no gene match. From germline, CDR1 is ENHRY and CDR2 SYGVKD. The CDR3 loop spans 15 amino acids. CDR3 in amino acids: CAISERLAGGYEQYF. The CDR3 DNA is TGTGCCATCAGTGAACGGCTAGCGGGGGGGTACGAGCAGTACTTC.

This chain connects TRBV2 to TRBJ2-2, with D possibly TRBD1 on 5 matching bases. The CDR3 contains 12 residues. CDR1 is SNHLY and CDR2 is FYNNEI in the germline V gene. V was clipped by 5 bases and J by 6 bases, with 7 bases between them. The CDR3 DNA reads TGTGCCAGCAGTCAGGGCCCCGGGGAGCTGTTTTTT. It is translated as CASSQGPGELFF.

V and J are TRBV5-6 and TRBJ2-1, with 11 positions matching TRBD2. The CDR3 length is 13 residues. V lost 1 base, J lost 15 bases, and 6 bases stayed unmatched. Germline V CDR1 and CDR2: SGHDT, YYEEEE. The CDR3 DNA reads TGTGCCAGCAGCTTGTTTAGCGGGGGGGACGGGTTCTTC. Its protein is CASSLFSGGDGFF. The full variable domain, its missing parts supplied by reference TRBV5-6 and TRBJ2-1, is DAGVTQSPTHLIKTRGQQVTLRCSPKSGHDTVSWYQQALGQGPQFIFQYYEEEERQRGNFPDRFSGHQFPNYSSELNVNALLLGDSALYLCASSLFSGGDGFFGPGTRLTVL.

This clone has just one count. CDR3 sequence (DNA): TGTGCCAGCACGTGGCAGGCCGCCGATGCTAACTATGGCTACACCTTC. It yields the protein CASTWQAADANYGYTF. The chain links TRBV28 to TRBJ1-2; D is uncertain. The CDR3 extends over 16 amino acids. Germline V gene sequence: CDR1 MDHEN, CDR2 SYDVKM. The V end lost 7 bases, the J end lost 0 bases, and 18 bases lay between the germline ends.

The chain recombines TRBV18 with TRBJ1-5; 8 nucleotides line up with TRBD1. Germline-derived CDR1 and CDR2 are KGHSH and LQKENI. This CDR3 contains 13 residues. V was clipped by 3 bases and J by 7 bases; unmatched bases: 2. CDR3: CASSPDRGQPQHF. In nucleotides, the CDR3 is TGTGCCAGCTCACCCGACAGGGGCCAGCCCCAGCATTTT.

V is TRBV11-2 and J is TRBJ2-4; 7 nucleotides agree with TRBD2. V dropped 3 bases and J dropped 8; count of bases not matched to a gene: 7. CDR1 and CDR2 (germline): SGHAT, FQNNGV. This CDR3 comprises 14 residues. The CDR3 DNA reads as TGTGCCAGCAGCTTGATACTAGCGCGGGACATTCAGTACTTC. Its protein is CASSLILARDIQYF.

The chain carries TRBV5-1 and TRBJ1-1; weak D call: TRBD1 (5 bases). Germline V gene data show CDR1 as SGHRS and CDR2 as YFSETQ. Trimming cost V 1 base and J 1 base, with 5 bases left between them. There are 13 residues in the CDR3. The CDR3 is CASSLQGNTEAFF. The CDR3 DNA reads as TGCGCCAGCAGCTTGCAGGGGAACACTGAAGCTTTCTTT.

This clone has only one observation. The chain has TRBV5-1 and TRBJ2-7, with 8 bases identical to TRBD1. J was trimmed by 3 bases and V by 3 bases; bases with no gene match: 8. Germline V gene sequence: CDR1 SGHRS, CDR2 YFSETQ. The CDR3 is 15 amino acids. CDR3 nucleotide sequence: TGCGCCAGCAGCTCGGGACGACAGGGGAACTACGAGCAGTACTTC. The encoded protein is CASSSGRQGNYEQYF. Looking up the rest from reference TRBV5-1 and TRBJ2-7 gives the full variable domain: KAGVTQTPRYLIKTRGQQVTLSCSPISGHRSVSWYQQTPGQGLQFLFEYFSETQRNKGNFPGRFSGRQFSNSRSEMNVSTLELGDSALYLCASSSGRQGNYEQYFGPGTRLTVT.

The chain uses TRBV29-1 and TRBJ2-7, with D perhaps matching TRBD1 (6 bases). The germline V gene has CDR1 SQVTM and CDR2 ANQGSEA. The V end was cut by 6 bases, the J end by 4 bases, with 10 bases between. This CDR3 has 11 residues. The DNA for the CDR3 is TGCAGCGTATCAGGGGAATACGAGCAGTACTTC. Translating gives CSVSGEYEQYF.

The CDR3 DNA is TGTGCCAGCAGTTACTCAGGGGCCCACGAGCAGTACTTC. Amino acid sequence: CASSYSGAHEQYF. The chain combines TRBV6-5 with TRBJ2-7; a weak D match, TRBD1 (5 bases). V lost 0 bases, J lost 5 bases, and 8 bases lay in between. The CDR3 has 13 amino acids. Germline V gives CDR1 MNHEY, CDR2 SVGAGI.

This clone was observed a handful of times. This CDR3 reads CASSSGGGTNEAFF. The CDR3 coding sequence is TGTGCCAGCAGCTCGGGCGGGGGCACAAATGAAGCTTTCTTT. The chain links TRBV7-9 to TRBJ1-1; maybe TRBD1 (6 bases). Trimming removed 4 bases at V and 7 bases at J, with 16 bases between. Germline V lookup: CDR1 SEHNR, CDR2 FQNEAQ (reference sequence). This CDR3 is 14 amino acids long. Filled out from reference TRBV7-9 and TRBJ1-1, the complete variable domain reads DTGVSQNPRHKITKRGQNVTFRCDPISEHNRLYWYRQTLGQGPEFLTYFQNEAQLEKSRLLSDRFSAERPKGSFSTLEIQRTEQGDSAMYLCASSSGGGTNEAFFGQGTRLTVV.

The genes are TRBV7-9 and TRBJ1-5; unclear D gene. Germline loops: CDR1 SEHNR, CDR2 FQNEAQ (reference sequence). Trimming left V 1 base short and J 9 bases short, with 10 bases between. The length of the CDR3 is 13 residues. The CDR3 is CASSLGAGGPQHF. As DNA, the CDR3 is TGTGCCAGCAGCTTAGGCGCGGGAGGGCCCCAGCATTTT.

About this clone: One end of the junction varies from germline; a read error may be responsible. This sequence joins TRBV18 and TRBJ2-5; D is ambiguous. The germline gives CDR1 KGHSH, CDR2 LQKENI. This CDR3 contains 13 residues. CDR3: CASPPQNVETQYF. DNA of the CDR3: TGTGCCAGCCCACCTCAGAATGTGGAGACCCAGTACTTC. The variable domain in full, completed from reference TRBV18 and TRBJ2-5, reads NAGVMQNPRHLVRRRGQEARLRCSPMKGHSHVYWYRQLPEEGLKFMVYLQKENIIDESGMPKERFSAEFPKEGPSILRIQQVVRGDSAAYFCASPPQNVETQYFGPGTRLLVL.

The J gene is TRBJ2-1, the V gene TRBV15; 7 bases are shared with TRBD2. V shed 3 bases and J 8 bases; nucleotides not matched to a gene: 13. The CDR3 is 16 amino acids. Germline CDR1 LNHNV, CDR2 YYDKDF (reference sequence). The CDR3 nucleotides read TGTGCCACCAGCAGTCCTATGGGACCCCGGGGGGATGAGCAGTTCTTC. This sequence encodes CATSSPMGPRGDEQFF.

Turning to this clone: The junction departs from the called germline gene at one end, perhaps through a read error. For the CDR3, the DNA is TGTGCCAGCAGAACAGGGAGGGAGTATGGTTTT. Amino acid sequence: CASRTGREYGF. The chain has TRBV6-1 and TRBJ1-1; tentatively, D is TRBD1 (6 bases). The CDR3 contains 11 residues. Germline CDR1 and CDR2: MNHNS and SASEGT.

This chain uses TRBV5-1 with TRBJ2-7; D perhaps matches TRBD2 (5 bases). The length of the CDR3 is 13 residues. Germline V gives CDR1 SGHRS, CDR2 YFSETQ. The V gene lost 1 base and the J gene lost 3 bases, with 8 bases spanning the gap. CDR3 coding DNA: TGCGCCAGCAGCTTGAACCGGGGCTACGAGCAGTACTTC. This codes for CASSLNRGYEQYF.

The sample holds one count of this clone. The chain joins TRBV11-2 to TRBJ1-3; 7 bases fit TRBD1. The CDR3 extends over 15 amino acids. V dropped 5 bases and J dropped 0; count of bases not matched to a gene: 4. CDR1 and CDR2 from the germline V gene are SGHAT and FQNNGV. CDR3 in DNA: TGTGCCAGCAGCGGGGGGACAGCCTCTGGAAACACCATATATTTT. Translated: CASSGGTASGNTIYF.

This chain links TRBV10-3 with TRBJ1-4; D is uncertain. The germline V and J ends were trimmed by 2 bases and 6 bases, with 13 bases remaining between them. The length of the CDR3 is 15 residues. Per the germline V gene, CDR1 is ENHRY and CDR2 is SYGVKD. CDR3 residues: CAISELGRSDEKLFF. The DNA of the CDR3 is TGTGCCATCAGTGAGCTTGGAAGGAGCGATGAAAAACTGTTTTTT.

This chain joins TRBV5-4 and TRBJ1-6; D unresolved. In germline, CDR1 is SGHNT, CDR2 YYREEE (reference sequence). Trimming left V 0 bases short and J 6 bases short, with 10 bases between. The CDR3 has 15 amino acids. The CDR3: CASSLGADRNSPLHF. The CDR3 nucleotides read TGTGCCAGCAGCTTGGGGGCAGACCGTAATTCACCCCTCCACTTT.

This chain connects TRBV5-1 to TRBJ2-5; D perhaps matches TRBD2 (5 bases). The assigned J gene may be wrong: the sequence end matches TRBJ2-7 better. Germline assignment: CDR1 SGHRS and CDR2 YFSETQ. CDR3 size: 13 residues. DNA for the CDR3: TGCGCCAGCAGCTTGGGAGGGATCAACGAGCAGTACTTC. Translating gives CASSLGGINEQYF.

The rearrangement links TRBV9 to TRBJ1-1, with D maybe TRBD1 (6 bases). This CDR3 is 13 amino acids long. CDR1 is SGDLS and CDR2 is YYNGEE in the germline V gene. Between the trimmed V and J ends, which lost 0 bases and 5 bases, there was a span of 8 bases. As DNA, the CDR3 is TGTGCCAGCAGCGTAGGCAGGGGAACTGAAGCTTTCTTT. Protein: CASSVGRGTEAFF.

This chain's CDR3 is CASSLTSYEQYF. CDR3 nucleotides: TGTGCCAGCAGCCTCACAAGCTACGAGCAGTACTTC. The chain employs TRBV7-2 and TRBJ2-7; D unresolved. Germline V gene data show CDR1 as SGHTA and CDR2 as FQGNSA. The CDR3 is 12 amino acids. V lost 5 bases and J lost 3, with 8 bases in between.

Only a few counts were recorded for this clone. The rearrangement joins TRBV7-2 to TRBJ2-1, with TRBD1 as a possible D gene (5 bases). The germline V and J ends were trimmed by 3 bases and 5 bases, with 11 bases remaining between them. The CDR3 is made up of 14 amino acids. CDR1 is SGHTA, CDR2 FQGNSA, per germline. The CDR3, as DNA: TGTGCCAGCAGCTTCGAGCAGGGTGACAATGAGCAGTTCTTC. Translated: CASSFEQGDNEQFF.

The count of this clone is one. The CDR3 DNA reads as TGTGCCAGCAGCTTAGAAGGGACAGGGGCCGGCTACACCTTC. It specifies CASSLEGTGAGYTF. The chain employs TRBV7-9 and TRBJ1-2; 10 positions agree with TRBD1. CDR3 length: 14 amino acids. Trimming cost V 1 base and J 8 bases; bases outside gene matches: 4. Per germline, CDR1 SEHNR and CDR2 FQNEAQ (reference sequence). Full variable domain (missing parts from reference TRBV7-9 and TRBJ1-2): DTGVSQNPRHKITKRGQNVTFRCDPISEHNRLYWYRQTLGQGPEFLTYFQNEAQLEKSRLLSDRFSAERPKGSFSTLEIQRTEQGDSAMYLCASSLEGTGAGYTFGSGTRLTVV.